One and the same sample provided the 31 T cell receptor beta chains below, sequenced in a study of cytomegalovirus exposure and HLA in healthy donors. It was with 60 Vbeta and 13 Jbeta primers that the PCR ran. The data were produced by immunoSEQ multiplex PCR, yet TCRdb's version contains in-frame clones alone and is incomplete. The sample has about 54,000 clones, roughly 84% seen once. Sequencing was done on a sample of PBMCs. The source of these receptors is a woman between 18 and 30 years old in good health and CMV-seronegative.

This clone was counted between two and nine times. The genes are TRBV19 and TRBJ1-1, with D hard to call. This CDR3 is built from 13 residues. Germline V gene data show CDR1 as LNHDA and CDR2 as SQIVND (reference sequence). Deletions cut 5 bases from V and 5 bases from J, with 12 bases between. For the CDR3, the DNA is TGTGCCAGTAGTCCAGAGTGGAGGACTGAAGCTTTCTTT. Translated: CASSPEWRTEAFF.

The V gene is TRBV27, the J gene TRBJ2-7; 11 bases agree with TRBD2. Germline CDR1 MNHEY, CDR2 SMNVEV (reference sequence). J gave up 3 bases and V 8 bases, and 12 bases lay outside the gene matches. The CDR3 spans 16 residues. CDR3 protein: CASGEAGTSGFYEQYF. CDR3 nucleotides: TGTGCCAGCGGAGAGGCCGGGACTAGCGGTTTCTACGAGCAGTACTTC.

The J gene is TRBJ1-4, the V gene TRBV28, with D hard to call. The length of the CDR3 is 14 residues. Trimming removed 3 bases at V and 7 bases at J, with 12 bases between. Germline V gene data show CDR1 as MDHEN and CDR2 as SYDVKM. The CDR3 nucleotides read TGTGCCAGCAGTTTCGGGTCGTCCGTTGAAAAACTGTTTTTT. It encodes CASSFGSSVEKLFF. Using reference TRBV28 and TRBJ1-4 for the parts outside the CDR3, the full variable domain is DVKVTQSSRYLVKRTGEKVFLECVQDMDHENMFWYRQDPGLGLRLIYFSYDVKMKEKGDIPEGYSVSREKKERFSLILESASTNQTSMYLCASSFGSSVEKLFFGSGTQLSVL.

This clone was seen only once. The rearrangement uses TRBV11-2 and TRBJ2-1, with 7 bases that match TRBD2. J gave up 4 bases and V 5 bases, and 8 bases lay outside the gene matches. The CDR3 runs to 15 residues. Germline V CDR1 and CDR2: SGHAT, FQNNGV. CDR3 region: CASSLRGEGYNEQFF. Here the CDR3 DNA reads TGTGCCAGCAGCCTACGAGGGGAGGGATACAATGAGCAGTTCTTC.

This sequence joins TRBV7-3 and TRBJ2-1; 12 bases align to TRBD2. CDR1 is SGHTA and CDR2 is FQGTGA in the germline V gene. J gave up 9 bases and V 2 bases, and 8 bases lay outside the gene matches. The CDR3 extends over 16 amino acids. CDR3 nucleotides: TGTGCCAGCAGCTTAGGTCGGACTAGCGGGATTGGTGAGCAGTTCTTC. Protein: CASSLGRTSGIGEQFF.

The CDR3, as DNA: TGTGCCTGGAGTGAAGGAGGGTGGGGTGGCTACACCTTC. It codes for CAWSEGGWGGYTF. The chain is built from TRBV30 and TRBJ1-2; D unresolved. CDR1 is GTSNPN and CDR2 is SVGIG in the germline V gene (reference sequence). The V gene lost 1 base and the J gene lost 7 bases, with 13 bases spanning the gap. The CDR3 spans 13 residues.

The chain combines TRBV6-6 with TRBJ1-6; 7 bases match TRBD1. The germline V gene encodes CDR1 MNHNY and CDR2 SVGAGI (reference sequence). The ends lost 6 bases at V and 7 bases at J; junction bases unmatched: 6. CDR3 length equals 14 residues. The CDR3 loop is CASSRDSQNSPLHF. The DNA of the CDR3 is TGTGCCAGCAGCCGGGACAGTCAGAATTCACCCCTCCACTTT.

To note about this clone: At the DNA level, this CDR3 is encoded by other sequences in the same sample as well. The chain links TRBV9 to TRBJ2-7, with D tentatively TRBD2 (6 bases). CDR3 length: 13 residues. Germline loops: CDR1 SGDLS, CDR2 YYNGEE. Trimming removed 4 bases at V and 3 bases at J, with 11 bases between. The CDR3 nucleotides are TGTGCCAGCAGCCGCATGGGGGGCTACGAGCAGTACTTC. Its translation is CASSRMGGYEQYF.

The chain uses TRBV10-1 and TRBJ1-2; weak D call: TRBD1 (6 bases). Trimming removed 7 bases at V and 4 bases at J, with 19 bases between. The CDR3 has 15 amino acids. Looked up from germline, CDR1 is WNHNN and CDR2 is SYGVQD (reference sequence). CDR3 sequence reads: CASIPSGGRTYGYTF. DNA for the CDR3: TGCGCCAGCATTCCGTCGGGGGGCCGGACCTATGGCTACACCTTC.

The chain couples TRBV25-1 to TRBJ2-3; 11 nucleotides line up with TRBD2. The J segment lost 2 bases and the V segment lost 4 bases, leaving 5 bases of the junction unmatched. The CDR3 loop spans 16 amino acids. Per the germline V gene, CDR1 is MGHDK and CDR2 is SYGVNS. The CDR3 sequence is CASSARTSGSTDTQYF. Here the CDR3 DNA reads TGTGCCAGCAGTGCCCGGACTAGCGGGTCCACAGATACGCAGTATTTT.

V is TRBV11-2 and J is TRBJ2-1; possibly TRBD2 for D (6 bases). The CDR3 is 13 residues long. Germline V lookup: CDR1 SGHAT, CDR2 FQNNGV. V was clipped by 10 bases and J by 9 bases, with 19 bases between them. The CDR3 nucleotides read TGTGCCATCGGGGGTATCGGGTCGGGTGAGCAGTTCTTC. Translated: CAIGGIGSGEQFF.

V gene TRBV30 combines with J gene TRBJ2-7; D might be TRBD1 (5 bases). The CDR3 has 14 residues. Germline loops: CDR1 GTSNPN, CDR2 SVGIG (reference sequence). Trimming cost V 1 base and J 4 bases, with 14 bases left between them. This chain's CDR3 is CAWSGNGKGYEQYF. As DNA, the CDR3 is TGTGCCTGGAGTGGGAACGGCAAGGGGTACGAGCAGTACTTC.

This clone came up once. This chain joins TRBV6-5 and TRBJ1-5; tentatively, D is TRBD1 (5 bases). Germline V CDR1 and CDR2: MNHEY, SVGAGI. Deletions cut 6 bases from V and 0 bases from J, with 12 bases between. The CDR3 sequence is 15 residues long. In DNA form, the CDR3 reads TGTGCCAGCAGACCAGGGCCTTATAGCAATCAGCCCCAGCATTTT. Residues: CASRPGPYSNQPQHF.

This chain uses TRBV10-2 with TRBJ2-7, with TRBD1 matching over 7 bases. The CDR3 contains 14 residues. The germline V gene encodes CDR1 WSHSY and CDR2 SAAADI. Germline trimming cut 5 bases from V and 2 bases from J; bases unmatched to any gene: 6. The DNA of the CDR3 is TGCGCCAGCAGTCCGGGACAGTCAACCTACGAGCAGTACTTC. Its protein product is CASSPGQSTYEQYF.

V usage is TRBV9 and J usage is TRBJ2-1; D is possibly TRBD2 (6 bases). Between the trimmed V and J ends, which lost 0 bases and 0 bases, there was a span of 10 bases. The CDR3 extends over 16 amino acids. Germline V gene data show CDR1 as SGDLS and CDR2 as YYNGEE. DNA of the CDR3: TGTGCCAGCAGCGTAGCGGCGGGAAGCTCCTACAATGAGCAGTTCTTC. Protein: CASSVAAGSSYNEQFF.

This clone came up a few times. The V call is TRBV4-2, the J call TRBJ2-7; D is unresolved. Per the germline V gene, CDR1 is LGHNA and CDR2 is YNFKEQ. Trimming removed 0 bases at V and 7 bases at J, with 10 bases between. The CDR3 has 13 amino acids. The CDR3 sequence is CASSQESRGEQYF. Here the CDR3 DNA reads TGTGCCAGCAGCCAAGAGAGCAGAGGAGAGCAGTACTTC.

Written as DNA, the CDR3 is TGTGCCAGCAGTTTACCAGGGACAGCTAACTCCTACGAGCAGTACTTC. Residues: CASSLPGTANSYEQYF. The V gene is TRBV27, the J gene TRBJ2-7; TRBD1 agrees at 7 bases. CDR3 length equals 16 residues. From germline, CDR1 is MNHEY and CDR2 SMNVEV (reference sequence). Trimming took 2 bases from V and 0 from J; bases not matched to a gene: 7.

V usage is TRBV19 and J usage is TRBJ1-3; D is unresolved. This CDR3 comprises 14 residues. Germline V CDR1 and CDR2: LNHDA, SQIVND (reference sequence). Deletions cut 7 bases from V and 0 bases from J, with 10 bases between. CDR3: CASNKFSSGNTIYF. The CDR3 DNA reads TGTGCCAGTAATAAGTTTAGCTCTGGAAACACCATATATTTT.

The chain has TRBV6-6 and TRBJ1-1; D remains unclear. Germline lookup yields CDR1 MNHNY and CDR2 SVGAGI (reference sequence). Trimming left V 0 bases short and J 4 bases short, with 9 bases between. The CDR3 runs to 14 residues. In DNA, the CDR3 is TGTGCCAGCAGTTACTCAAAGGCTAGCACTGAAGCTTTCTTT. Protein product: CASSYSKASTEAFF.

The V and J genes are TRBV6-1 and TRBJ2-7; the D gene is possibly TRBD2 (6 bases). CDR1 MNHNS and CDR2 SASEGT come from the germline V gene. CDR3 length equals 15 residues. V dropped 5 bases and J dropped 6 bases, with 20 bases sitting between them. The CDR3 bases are TGTGCCAGCAGTCCCTCGGGGGAGGAAAGCGCCGAGCAGTACTTC. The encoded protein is CASSPSGEESAEQYF.

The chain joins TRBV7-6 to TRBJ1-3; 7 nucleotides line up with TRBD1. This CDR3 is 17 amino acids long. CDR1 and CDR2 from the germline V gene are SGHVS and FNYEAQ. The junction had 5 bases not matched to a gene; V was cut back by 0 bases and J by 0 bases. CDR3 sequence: CASSLARSGGSGNTIYF. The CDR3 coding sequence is TGTGCCAGCAGCTTAGCGCGGTCAGGGGGCTCTGGAAACACCATATATTTT.

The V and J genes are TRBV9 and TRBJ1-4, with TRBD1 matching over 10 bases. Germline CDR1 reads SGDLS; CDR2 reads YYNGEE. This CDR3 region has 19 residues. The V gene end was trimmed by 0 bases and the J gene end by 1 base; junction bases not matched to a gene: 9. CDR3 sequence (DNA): TGTGCCAGCAGCGTAGGCCCCGGACAGGGGGGGGGAACTAATGAAAAACTGTTTTTT. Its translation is CASSVGPGQGGGTNEKLFF.

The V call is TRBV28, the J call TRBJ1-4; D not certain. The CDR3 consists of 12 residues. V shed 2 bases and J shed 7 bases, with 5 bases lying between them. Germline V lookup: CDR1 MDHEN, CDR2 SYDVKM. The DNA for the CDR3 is TGTGCCAGCAGTTTACCGGGTGAAAAACTGTTTTTT. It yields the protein CASSLPGEKLFF.

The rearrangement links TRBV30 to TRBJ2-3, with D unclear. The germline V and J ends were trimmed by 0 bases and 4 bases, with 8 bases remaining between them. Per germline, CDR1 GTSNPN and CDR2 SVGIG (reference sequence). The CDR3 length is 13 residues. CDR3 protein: CAWSVYDSDTQYF. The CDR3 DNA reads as TGTGCCTGGAGTGTCTATGACTCAGATACGCAGTATTTT.

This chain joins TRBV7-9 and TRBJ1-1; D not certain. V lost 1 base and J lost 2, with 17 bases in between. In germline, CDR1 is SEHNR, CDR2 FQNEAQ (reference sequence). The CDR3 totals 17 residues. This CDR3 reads CASSLGVDWGVNTEAFF. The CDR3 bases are TGTGCCAGCAGCTTAGGAGTGGACTGGGGTGTTAACACTGAAGCTTTCTTT. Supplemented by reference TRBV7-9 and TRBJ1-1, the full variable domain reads DTGVSQNPRHKITKRGQNVTFRCDPISEHNRLYWYRQTLGQGPEFLTYFQNEAQLEKSRLLSDRFSAERPKGSFSTLEIQRTEQGDSAMYLCASSLGVDWGVNTEAFFGQGTRLTVV.

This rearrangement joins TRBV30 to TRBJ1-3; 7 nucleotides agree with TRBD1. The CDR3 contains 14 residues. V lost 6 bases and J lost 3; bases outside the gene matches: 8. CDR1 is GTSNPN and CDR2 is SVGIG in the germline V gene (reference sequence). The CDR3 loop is CACIRDSDGNTIYF. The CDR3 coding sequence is TGTGCCTGTATCCGGGACAGTGATGGAAACACCATATATTTT.

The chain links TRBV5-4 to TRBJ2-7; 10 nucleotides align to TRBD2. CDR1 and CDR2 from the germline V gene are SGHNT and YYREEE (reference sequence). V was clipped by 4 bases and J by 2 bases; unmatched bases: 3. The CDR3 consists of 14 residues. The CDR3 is CASSLAGAPYEQYF. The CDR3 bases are TGTGCCAGCAGCCTAGCGGGAGCCCCCTACGAGCAGTACTTC.

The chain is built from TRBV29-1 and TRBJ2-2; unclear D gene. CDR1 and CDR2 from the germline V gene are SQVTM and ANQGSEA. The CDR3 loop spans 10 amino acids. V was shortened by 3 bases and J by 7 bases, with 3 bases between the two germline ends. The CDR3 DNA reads TGCAGCGTTGACGTCGGGGAGCTGTTTTTT. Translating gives CSVDVGELFF.

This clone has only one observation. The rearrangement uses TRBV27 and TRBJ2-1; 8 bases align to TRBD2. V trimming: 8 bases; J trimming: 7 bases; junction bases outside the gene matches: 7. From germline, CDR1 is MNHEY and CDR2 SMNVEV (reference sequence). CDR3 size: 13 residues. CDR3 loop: CASRFSGKNEQFF. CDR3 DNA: TGTGCCAGCCGGTTTAGCGGGAAGAATGAGCAGTTCTTC.

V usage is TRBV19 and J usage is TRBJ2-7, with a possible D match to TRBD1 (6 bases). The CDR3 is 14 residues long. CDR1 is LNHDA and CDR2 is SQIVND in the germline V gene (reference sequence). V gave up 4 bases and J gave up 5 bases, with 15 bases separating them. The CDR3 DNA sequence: TGTGCCAGTAGTAGGAACAGGGTTAACGACGAGCAGTACTTC. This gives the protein CASSRNRVNDEQYF.

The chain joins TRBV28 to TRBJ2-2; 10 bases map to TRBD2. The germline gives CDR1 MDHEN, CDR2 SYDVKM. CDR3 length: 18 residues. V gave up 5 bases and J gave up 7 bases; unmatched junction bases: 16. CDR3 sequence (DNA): TGTGCCAGCAGTAATTCAGCGGGAGGGATCGTTAGGAGCGGGGAGCTGTTTTTT. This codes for CASSNSAGGIVRSGELFF.